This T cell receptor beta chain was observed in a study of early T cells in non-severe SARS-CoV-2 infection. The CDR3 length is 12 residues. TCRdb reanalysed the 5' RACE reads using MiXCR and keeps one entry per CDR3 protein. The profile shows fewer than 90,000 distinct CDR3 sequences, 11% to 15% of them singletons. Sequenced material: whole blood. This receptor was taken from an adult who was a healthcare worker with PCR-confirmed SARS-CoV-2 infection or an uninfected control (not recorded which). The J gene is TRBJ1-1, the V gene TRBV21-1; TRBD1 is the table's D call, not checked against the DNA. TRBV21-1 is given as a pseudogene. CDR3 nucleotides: TGTGCCGGATCACAGGGGAGGACTGAAGCTTTCTTT. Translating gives CAGSQGRTEAFF.